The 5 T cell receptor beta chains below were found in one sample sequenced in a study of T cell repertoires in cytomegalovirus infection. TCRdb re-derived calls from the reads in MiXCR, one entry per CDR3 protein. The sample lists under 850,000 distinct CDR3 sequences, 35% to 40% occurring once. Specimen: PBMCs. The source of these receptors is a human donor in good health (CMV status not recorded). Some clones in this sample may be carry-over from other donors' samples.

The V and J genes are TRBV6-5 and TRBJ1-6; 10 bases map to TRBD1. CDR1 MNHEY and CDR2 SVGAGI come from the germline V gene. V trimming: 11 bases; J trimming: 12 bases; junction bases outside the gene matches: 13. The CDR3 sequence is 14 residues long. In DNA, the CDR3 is TGTGCCTCTAACCCCGGGACAGGGGTCGAACCCCTCCACTTT. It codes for CASNPGTGVEPLHF.

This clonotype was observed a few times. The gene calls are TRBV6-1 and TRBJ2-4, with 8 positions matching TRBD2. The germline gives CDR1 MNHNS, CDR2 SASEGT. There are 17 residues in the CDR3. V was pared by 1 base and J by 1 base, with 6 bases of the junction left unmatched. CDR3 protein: CASSEGGGRIAKNIQYF. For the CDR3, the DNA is TGTGCCAGCAGTGAAGGGGGCGGGAGGATCGCCAAAAACATTCAGTACTTC.

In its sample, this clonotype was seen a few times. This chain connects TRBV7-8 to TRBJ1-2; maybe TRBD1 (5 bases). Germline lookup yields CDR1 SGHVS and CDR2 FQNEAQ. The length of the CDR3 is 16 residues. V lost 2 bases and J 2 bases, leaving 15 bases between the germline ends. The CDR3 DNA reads TGTGCCAGCAGCTTAAATGCCGGGGGGGAGAACTATGGCTACACCTTC. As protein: CASSLNAGGENYGYTF.

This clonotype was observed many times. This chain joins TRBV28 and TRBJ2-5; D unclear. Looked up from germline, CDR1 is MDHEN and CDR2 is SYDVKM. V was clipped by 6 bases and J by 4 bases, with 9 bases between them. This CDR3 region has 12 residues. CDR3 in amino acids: CASSLSRETQYF. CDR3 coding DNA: TGTGCCAGCAGCTTAAGCCGAGAGACCCAGTACTTC.

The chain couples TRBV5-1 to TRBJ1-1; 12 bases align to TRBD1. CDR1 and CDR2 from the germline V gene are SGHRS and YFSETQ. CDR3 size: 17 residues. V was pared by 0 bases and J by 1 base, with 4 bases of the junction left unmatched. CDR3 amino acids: CASSLEGQGAWNTEAFF. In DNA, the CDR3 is TGCGCCAGCAGCTTGGAGGGACAGGGGGCTTGGAACACTGAAGCTTTCTTT. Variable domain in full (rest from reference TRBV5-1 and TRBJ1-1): KAGVTQTPRYLIKTRGQQVTLSCSPISGHRSVSWYQQTPGQGLQFLFEYFSETQRNKGNFPGRFSGRQFSNSRSEMNVSTLELGDSALYLCASSLEGQGAWNTEAFFGQGTRLTVV.